This TCR beta chain is drawn from a study of cytomegalovirus exposure and HLA in healthy donors. General study results and limits: Apparent HLA restriction characterized most CMV-associated TCR beta chains in a later analysis. Under in vitro conditions, a few CMV-associated chains were confirmed as specific for CMV antigens. TCR beta V segments were, for the most part, productive about 87% or about 30% of the time in an earlier analysis.

Germline assignment: CDR1 SGDLS and CDR2 YYNGEE. Trimming took 7 bases from V and 0 from J, leaving 17 bases between them. This CDR3 region has 16 residues. PCR primers comprised 60 Vbeta and 13 Jbeta primers. The repertoire was sequenced with immunoSEQ multiplex PCR; TCRdb's copy has only in-frame clones and lacks some. Among about 120,000 clones listed, roughly 80% were seen once. In the case of this clone: Antigen: not known.

This TCR was recovered from a man aged 45 to 65 in good health and CMV-seronegative. The chain combines TRBV9 with TRBJ2-1; no clear D. Specimen: PBMCs. In nucleotides, the CDR3 is TGTGCCAGCGGGTCCAGTGGGCCGGCCTCCTACAATGAGCAGTTCTTC. Encoded protein: CASGSSGPASYNEQFF.